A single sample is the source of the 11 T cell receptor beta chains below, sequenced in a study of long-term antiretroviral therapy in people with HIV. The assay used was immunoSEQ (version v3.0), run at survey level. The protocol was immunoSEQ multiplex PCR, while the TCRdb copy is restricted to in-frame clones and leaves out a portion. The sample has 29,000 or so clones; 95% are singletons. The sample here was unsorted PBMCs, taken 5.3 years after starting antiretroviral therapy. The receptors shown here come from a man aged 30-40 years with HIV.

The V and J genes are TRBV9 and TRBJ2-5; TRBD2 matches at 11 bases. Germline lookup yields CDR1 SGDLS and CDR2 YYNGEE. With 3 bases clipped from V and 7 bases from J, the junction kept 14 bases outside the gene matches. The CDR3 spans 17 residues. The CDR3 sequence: CASSAADSGGASGTQYF. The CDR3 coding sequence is TGTGCCAGCAGCGCCGCGGATAGCGGGGGGGCTTCGGGGACCCAGTACTTC.

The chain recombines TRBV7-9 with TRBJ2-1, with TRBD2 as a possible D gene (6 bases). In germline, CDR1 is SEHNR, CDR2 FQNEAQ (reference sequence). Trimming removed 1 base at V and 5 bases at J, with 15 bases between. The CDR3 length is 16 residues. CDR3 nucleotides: TGTGCCAGCAGCTTAGGGGCGGGGTCCCCGAACAATGAGCAGTTCTTC. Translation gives CASSLGAGSPNNEQFF.

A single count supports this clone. The CDR3 coding sequence is TGTGCCAGCACTCAAGACAGGCTGAGCTCTGGGGCCAACGTCCTGACTTTC. It is translated as CASTQDRLSSGANVLTF. The gene calls are TRBV27 and TRBJ2-6, with a possible D match to TRBD1 (6 bases). Trimming removed 7 bases at V and 0 bases at J, with 16 bases between. Germline V gene data show CDR1 as MNHEY and CDR2 as SMNVEV (reference sequence). The CDR3 runs 17 residues.

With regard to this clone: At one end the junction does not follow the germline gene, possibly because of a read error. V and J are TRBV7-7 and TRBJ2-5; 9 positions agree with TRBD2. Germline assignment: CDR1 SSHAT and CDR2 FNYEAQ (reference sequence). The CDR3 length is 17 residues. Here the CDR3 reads CASSLAGVRLAGETQYF. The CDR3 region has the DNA TGTGCTAGCAGCTTAGCGGGGGTGAGATTAGCGGGAGAGACCCAGTACTTC.

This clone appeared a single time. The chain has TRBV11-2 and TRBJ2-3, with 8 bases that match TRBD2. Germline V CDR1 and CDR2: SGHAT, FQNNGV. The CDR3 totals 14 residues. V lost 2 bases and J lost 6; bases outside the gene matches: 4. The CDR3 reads CASSLTSGGDTQYF. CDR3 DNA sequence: TGTGCCAGCAGCTTAACTAGCGGAGGGGATACGCAGTATTTT.

The CDR3 nucleotides are TGTGCCAGTAGCACTCAGGGTACAGTTCCCTACAATGAGCAGTTCTTC. It encodes CASSTQGTVPYNEQFF. The chain joins TRBV19 to TRBJ2-1, with a tentative D call TRBD1 (5 bases). The CDR3 contains 16 residues. V was cut by 6 bases and J by 2 bases, with 17 bases left in between. The germline V gene encodes CDR1 LNHDA and CDR2 SQIVND (reference sequence).

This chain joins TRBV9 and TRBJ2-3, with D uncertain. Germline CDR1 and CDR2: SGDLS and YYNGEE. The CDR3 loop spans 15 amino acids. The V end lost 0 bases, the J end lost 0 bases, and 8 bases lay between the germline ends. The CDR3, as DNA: TGTGCCAGCAGCGTAGCGGGCTATAGCACAGATACGCAGTATTTT. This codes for CASSVAGYSTDTQYF. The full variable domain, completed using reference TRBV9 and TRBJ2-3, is DSGVTQTPKHLITATGQRVTLRCSPRSGDLSVYWYQQSLDQGLQFLIQYYNGEERAKGNILERFSAQQFPDLHSELNLSSLELGDSALYFCASSVAGYSTDTQYFGPGTRLTVL.

The CDR3 is CAWSGDQGGYTF. CDR3 nucleotides: TGTGCCTGGAGTGGGGACCAAGGAGGCTACACCTTC. J is TRBJ1-2 and V is TRBV30; tentative D call: TRBD1 (5 bases). This CDR3 has 12 residues. Germline-derived CDR1 and CDR2 are GTSNPN and SVGIG (reference sequence). V shed 1 base and J shed 8 bases, with 11 bases lying between them. Based on the CDR3 plus reference TRBV30 and TRBJ1-2, the full variable domain is SQTIHQWPATLVQPVGSPLSLECTVEGTSNPNLYWYRQAAGRGLQLLFYSVGIGQISSEVPQNLSASRPQDRQFILSSKKLLLSDSGFYLCAWSGDQGGYTFGSGTRLTVV.

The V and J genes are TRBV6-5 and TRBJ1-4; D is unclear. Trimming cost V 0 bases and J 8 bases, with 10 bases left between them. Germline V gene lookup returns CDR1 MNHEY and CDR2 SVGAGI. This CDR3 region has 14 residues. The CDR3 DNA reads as TGTGCCAGCAGTTACTCGGGTACCAGGGAAAAACTGTTTTTT. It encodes CASSYSGTREKLFF.

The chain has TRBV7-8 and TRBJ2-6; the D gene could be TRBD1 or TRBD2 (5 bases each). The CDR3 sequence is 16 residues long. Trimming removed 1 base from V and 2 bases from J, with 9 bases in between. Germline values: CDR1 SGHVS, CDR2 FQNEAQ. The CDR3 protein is CASSLGGSPGANVLTF. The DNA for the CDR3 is TGTGCCAGCAGCTTAGGGGGGTCCCCTGGGGCCAACGTCCTGACTTTC.

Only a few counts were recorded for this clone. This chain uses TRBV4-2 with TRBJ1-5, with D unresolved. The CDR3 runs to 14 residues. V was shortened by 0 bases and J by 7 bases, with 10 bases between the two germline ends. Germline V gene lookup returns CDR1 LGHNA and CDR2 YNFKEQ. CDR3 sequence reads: CASSQDSGVQPQHF. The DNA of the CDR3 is TGTGCCAGCAGCCAAGACAGCGGGGTCCAGCCCCAGCATTTT.